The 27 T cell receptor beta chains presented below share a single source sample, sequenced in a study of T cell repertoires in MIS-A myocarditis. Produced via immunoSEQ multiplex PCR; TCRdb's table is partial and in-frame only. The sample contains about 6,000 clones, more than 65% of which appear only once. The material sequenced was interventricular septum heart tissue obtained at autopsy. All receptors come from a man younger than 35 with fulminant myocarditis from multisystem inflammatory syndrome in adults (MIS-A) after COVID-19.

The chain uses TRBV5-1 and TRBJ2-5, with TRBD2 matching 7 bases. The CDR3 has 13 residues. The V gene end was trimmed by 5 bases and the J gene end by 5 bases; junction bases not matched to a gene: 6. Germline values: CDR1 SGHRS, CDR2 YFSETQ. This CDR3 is CASSGGSQETQYF. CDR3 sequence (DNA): TGCGCCAGCAGTGGCGGGAGTCAGGAGACCCAGTACTTC.

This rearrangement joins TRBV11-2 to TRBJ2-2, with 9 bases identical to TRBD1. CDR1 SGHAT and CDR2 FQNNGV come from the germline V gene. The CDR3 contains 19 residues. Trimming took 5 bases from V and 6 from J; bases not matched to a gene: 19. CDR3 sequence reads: CASSPNRGPKGWKAGELFF. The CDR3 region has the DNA TGTGCCAGCAGCCCTAACAGGGGGCCAAAAGGGTGGAAAGCCGGGGAGCTGTTTTTT.

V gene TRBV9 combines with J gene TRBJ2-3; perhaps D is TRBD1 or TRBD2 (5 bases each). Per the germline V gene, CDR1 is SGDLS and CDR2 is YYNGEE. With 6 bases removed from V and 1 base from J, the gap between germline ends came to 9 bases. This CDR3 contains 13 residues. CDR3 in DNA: TGTGCCAGCAAGGGACCACGCACAGATACGCAGTATTTT. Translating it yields CASKGPRTDTQYF.

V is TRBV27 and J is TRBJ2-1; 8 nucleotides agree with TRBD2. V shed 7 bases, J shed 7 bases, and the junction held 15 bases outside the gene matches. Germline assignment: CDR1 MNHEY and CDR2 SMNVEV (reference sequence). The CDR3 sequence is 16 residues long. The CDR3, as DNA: TGTGCCAGCACATTAGTGGGCGGGAGGTTAAGGAATGAGCAGTTCTTC. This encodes CASTLVGGRLRNEQFF.

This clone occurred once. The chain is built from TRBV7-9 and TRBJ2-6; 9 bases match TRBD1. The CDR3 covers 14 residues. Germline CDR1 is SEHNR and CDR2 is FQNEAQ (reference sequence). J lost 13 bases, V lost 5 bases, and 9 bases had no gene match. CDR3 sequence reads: CASSPGQGPSVLTF. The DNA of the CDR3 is TGTGCCAGCAGCCCCGGACAGGGGCCCTCGGTCCTGACTTTC. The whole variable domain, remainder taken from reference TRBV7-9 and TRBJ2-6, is DTGVSQNPRHKITKRGQNVTFRCDPISEHNRLYWYRQTLGQGPEFLTYFQNEAQLEKSRLLSDRFSAERPKGSFSTLEIQRTEQGDSAMYLCASSPGQGPSVLTFGAGSRLTVL.

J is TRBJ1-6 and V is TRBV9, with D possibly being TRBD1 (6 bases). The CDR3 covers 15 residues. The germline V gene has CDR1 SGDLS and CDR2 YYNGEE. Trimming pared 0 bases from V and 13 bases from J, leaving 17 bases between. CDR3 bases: TGTGCCAGCAGCGTAGGAGGGGGGACCGCCCATCCCCTCCACTTT. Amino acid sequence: CASSVGGGTAHPLHF.

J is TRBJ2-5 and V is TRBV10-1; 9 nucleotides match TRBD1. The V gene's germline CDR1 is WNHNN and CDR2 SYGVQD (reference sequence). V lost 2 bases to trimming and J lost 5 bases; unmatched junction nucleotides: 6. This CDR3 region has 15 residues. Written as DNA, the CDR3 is TGCGCCAGCAGTGAGACGACAGGGGGAATGGAGACCCAGTACTTC. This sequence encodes CASSETTGGMETQYF.

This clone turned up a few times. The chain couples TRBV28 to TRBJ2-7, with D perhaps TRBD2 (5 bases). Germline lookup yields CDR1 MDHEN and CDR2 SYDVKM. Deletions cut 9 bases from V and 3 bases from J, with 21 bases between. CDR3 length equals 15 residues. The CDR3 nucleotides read TGTGCCAGTTCCCCGGGCGGGTCCAAGAACTACGAGCAGTACTTC. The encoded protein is CASSPGGSKNYEQYF.

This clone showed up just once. The DNA for the CDR3 is TGTGCCAGCTCACCGAACCCGGTCGGGGAGCTGTTTTTT. As protein: CASSPNPVGELFF. The rearrangement links TRBV18 to TRBJ2-2; D gene ambiguous. CDR1 is KGHSH, CDR2 LQKENI, per germline. This CDR3 is 13 amino acids long. Trimming took off 3 bases at V and 7 bases at J, with 9 bases between the two ends.

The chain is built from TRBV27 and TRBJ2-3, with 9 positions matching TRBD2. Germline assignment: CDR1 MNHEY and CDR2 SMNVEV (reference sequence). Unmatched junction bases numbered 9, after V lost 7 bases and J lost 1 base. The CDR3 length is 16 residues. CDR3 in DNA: TGTGCCAGCACTCCTCTCGCTAGCGGGGGCACAGATACGCAGTATTTT. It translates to CASTPLASGGTDTQYF.

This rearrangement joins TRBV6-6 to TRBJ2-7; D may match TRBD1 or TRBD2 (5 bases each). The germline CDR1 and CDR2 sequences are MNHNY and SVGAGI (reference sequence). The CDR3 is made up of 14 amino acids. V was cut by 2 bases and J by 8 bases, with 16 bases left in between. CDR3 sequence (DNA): TGTGCCAGCAGTTACGCTTCGACACGGGACCAGCAGTACTTC. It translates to CASSYASTRDQQYF.

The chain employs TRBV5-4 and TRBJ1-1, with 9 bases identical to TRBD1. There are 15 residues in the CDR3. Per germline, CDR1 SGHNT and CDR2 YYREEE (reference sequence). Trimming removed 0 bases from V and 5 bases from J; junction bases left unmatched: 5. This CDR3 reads CASSLETGGRTEAFF. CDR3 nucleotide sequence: TGTGCCAGCAGCTTGGAGACAGGGGGACGAACTGAAGCTTTCTTT.

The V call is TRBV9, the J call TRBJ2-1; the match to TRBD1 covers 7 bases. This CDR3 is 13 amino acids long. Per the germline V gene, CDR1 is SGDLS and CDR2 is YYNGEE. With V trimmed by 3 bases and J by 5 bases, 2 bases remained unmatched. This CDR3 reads CASSEDRNNEQFF. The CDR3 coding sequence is TGTGCCAGCAGCGAGGACAGGAACAATGAGCAGTTCTTC.

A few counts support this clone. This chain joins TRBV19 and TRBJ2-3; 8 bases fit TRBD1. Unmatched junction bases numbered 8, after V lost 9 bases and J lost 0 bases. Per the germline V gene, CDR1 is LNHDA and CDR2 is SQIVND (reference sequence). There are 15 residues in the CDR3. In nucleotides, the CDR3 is TGTGCCAGCAGACAGGGGATCAGTAGCACAGATACGCAGTATTTT. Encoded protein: CASRQGISSTDTQYF.

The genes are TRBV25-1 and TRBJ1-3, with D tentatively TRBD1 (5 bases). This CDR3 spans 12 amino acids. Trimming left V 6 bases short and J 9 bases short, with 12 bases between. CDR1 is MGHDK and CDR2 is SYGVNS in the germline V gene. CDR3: CASSPGGGTIYF. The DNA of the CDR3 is TGTGCCAGCAGCCCCGGGGGTGGCACCATATATTTT.

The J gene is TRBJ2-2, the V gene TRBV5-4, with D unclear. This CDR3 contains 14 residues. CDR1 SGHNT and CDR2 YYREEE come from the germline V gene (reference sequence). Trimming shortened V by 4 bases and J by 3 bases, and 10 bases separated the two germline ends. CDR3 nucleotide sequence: TGTGCCAGCAGCCCGGCGAGGTACACCGGGGAGCTGTTTTTT. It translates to CASSPARYTGELFF.

CDR3 nucleotides: TGTGCCAGCAGCTGGTCTCATGGTCTAGCGAACGAGCAGTACTTC. Translation: CASSWSHGLANEQYF. This rearrangement joins TRBV11-2 to TRBJ2-7; D is possibly TRBD2 (6 bases). The V and J ends lost 4 bases and 5 bases respectively, with 18 bases between them. Looked up from germline, CDR1 is SGHAT and CDR2 is FQNNGV. The CDR3 is 15 residues long.

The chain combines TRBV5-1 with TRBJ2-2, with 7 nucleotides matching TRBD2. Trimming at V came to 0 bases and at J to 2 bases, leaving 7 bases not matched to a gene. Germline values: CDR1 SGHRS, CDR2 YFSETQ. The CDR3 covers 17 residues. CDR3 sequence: CASSLVPTSRNTGELFF. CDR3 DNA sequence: TGCGCCAGCAGCTTGGTCCCGACTAGCAGAAACACCGGGGAGCTGTTTTTT.

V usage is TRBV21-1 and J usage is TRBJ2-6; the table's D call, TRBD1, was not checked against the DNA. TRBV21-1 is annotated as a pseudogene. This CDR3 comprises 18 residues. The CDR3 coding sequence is TGTGCCAGCAGCAAAGGACAGGGAAACTCTTCTGGGGCCAACGTCCTGACTTTC. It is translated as CASSKGQGNSSGANVLTF.

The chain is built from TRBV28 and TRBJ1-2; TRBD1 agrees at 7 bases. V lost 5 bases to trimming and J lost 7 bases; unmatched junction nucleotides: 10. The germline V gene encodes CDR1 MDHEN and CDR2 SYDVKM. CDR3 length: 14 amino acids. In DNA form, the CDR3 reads TGTGCCAGCAGTCCGGTTCTGGACAGGTTTGGCTACACCTTC. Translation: CASSPVLDRFGYTF.

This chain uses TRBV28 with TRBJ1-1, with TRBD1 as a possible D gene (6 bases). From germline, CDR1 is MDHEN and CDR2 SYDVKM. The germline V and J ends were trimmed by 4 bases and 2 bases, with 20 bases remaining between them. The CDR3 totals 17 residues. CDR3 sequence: CASSSLNRVKANTEAFF. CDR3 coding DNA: TGTGCCAGCAGTTCCCTAAACAGGGTAAAGGCAAACACTGAAGCTTTCTTT.

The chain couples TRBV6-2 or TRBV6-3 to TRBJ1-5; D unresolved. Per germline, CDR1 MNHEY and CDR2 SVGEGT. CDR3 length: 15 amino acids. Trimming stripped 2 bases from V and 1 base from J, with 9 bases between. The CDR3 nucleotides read TGTGCCAGCAGTTACCGGGGAGTGAGCAATCAGCCCCAGCATTTT. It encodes CASSYRGVSNQPQHF.

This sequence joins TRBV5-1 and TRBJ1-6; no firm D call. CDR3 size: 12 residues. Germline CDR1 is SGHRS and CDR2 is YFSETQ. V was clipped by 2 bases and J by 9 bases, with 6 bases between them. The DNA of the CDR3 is TGCGCCAGCAGCTTAGACTCTTCACCCCTCCACTTT. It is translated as CASSLDSSPLHF.

DNA of the CDR3: TGTGCCAGCAGTGCGGAGCGGGAGTCTGATACGCAGTATTTT. Encoded protein: CASSAERESDTQYF. The chain joins TRBV6-4 to TRBJ2-3; TRBD2 agrees at 8 bases. V shed 4 bases, J shed 6 bases, and the junction held 6 bases outside the gene matches. Germline V gene data show CDR1 as MRHNA and CDR2 as SNTAGT. CDR3 length equals 14 residues.

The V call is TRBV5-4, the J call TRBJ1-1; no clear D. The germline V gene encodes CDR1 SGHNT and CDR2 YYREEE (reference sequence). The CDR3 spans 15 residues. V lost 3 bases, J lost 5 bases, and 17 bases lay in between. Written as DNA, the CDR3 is TGTGCCAGCAGCTCACCGAATGATATGGGAACTGAAGCTTTCTTT. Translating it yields CASSSPNDMGTEAFF.

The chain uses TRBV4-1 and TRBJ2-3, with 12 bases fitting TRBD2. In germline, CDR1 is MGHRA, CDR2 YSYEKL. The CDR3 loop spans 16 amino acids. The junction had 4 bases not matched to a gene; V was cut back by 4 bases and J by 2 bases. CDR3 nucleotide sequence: TGCGCCAGCAGCCCGGGGACTAGCGGGTACACAGATACGCAGTATTTT. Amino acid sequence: CASSPGTSGYTDTQYF.

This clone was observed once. The CDR3, as DNA: TGCAGCGTTCGAGGTGCCTTTGGGGACTCCTACAATGAGCAGTTCTTC. This gives the protein CSVRGAFGDSYNEQFF. This chain uses TRBV29-1 with TRBJ2-1; D unclear. V dropped 5 bases and J dropped 0 bases, with 17 bases sitting between them. Germline values: CDR1 SQVTM, CDR2 ANQGSEA. The CDR3 length is 16 residues.